One sample yielded the 14 T cell receptor beta chains listed below, sequenced in a study of early T cells in non-severe SARS-CoV-2 infection. TCRdb passed the 5' RACE reads through MiXCR, listing each CDR3 protein once. Here the sample spans tens of thousands of distinct CDR3 sequences, over 9.5% being singletons. Sequences were derived from whole blood, sampled at baseline. The receptors stem from an adult who was a healthcare worker with PCR-confirmed SARS-CoV-2 infection or an uninfected control (not recorded which).

V is TRBV5-5 and J is TRBJ2-6; a weak D match, TRBD2 (5 bases). V lost 5 bases and J lost 3, with 12 bases in between. Germline V gene sequence: CDR1 SGHKS, CDR2 YYEKEE (reference sequence). The length of the CDR3 is 15 residues. CDR3 loop: CASSPTGFGANVLTF. The CDR3 coding sequence is TGTGCCAGCAGTCCGACGGGATTTGGGGCCAACGTCCTGACTTTC.

This sequence joins TRBV6-1 and TRBJ2-2; D is undetermined. Germline V gives CDR1 MNHNS, CDR2 SASEGT. Trimming removed 2 bases at V and 0 bases at J, with 4 bases between. The CDR3 runs to 14 residues. The CDR3 DNA reads as TGTGCCAGCAGTGAAAACCCGAACACCGGGGAGCTGTTTTTT. It yields the protein CASSENPNTGELFF.

This clonotype was seen more than once but under ten times. The rearrangement joins TRBV4-1 to TRBJ2-3; D unclear. V was cut by 3 bases and J by 4 bases, with 14 bases left in between. This CDR3 has 15 residues. Germline-derived CDR1 and CDR2 are MGHRA and YSYEKL. The CDR3 loop reads CASSHNYPGPDTQYF. The DNA of the CDR3 is TGCGCCAGCAGCCACAATTACCCGGGCCCAGATACGCAGTATTTT.

In this sample, this clonotype turned up a few times. The chain couples TRBV7-2 to TRBJ2-4, with D possibly matching TRBD1 (7 bases). The length of the CDR3 is 15 residues. Germline CDR1 is SGHTA and CDR2 is FQGNSA. V gave up 11 bases and J gave up 6 bases, with 23 bases separating them. DNA for the CDR3: TGTGCCCTAATTCGTCGGGGGCCAGGGGGAAACATTCAGTACTTC. This sequence encodes CALIRRGPGGNIQYF.

The chain carries TRBV4-1 and TRBJ1-6; D not certain. This CDR3 has 18 amino acids. CDR1 and CDR2 (germline): MGHRA, YSYEKL. V shed 1 base and J shed 0 bases, with 13 bases lying between them. CDR3 sequence reads: CASSQALLGSSYNSPLHF. CDR3 nucleotide sequence: TGCGCCAGCAGCCAAGCGCTTCTTGGGAGCTCCTATAATTCACCCCTCCACTTT.

This clonotype was observed at least ten times. CDR3 nucleotides: TGTGCCAGCAGCCCGGACAGGTCGAATCAGCCCCAGCATTTT. It yields the protein CASSPDRSNQPQHF. This chain joins TRBV16 and TRBJ1-5; 7 bases align to TRBD1. This CDR3 region has 14 residues. CDR1 and CDR2 from the germline V gene are KGHSY and FQNENV. V was pared by 4 bases and J by 4 bases, with 4 bases of the junction left unmatched.

The chain carries TRBV2 and TRBJ2-3, with 8 bases fitting TRBD2. This CDR3 spans 11 amino acids. With 7 bases clipped from V and 14 bases from J, the junction kept 8 bases outside the gene matches. Germline V CDR1 and CDR2: SNHLY, FYNNEI. CDR3 protein: CASIGGTRLYF. CDR3 sequence (DNA): TGTGCCAGCATCGGCGGGACTAGGCTGTATTTT.

Ten or more counts support this clonotype. The chain carries TRBV18 and TRBJ1-5, with 7 bases matching TRBD1. In germline, CDR1 is KGHSH, CDR2 LQKENI. The CDR3 spans 17 residues. V gave up 6 bases and J gave up 2 bases; unmatched junction bases: 13. Here the CDR3 reads CASSPNRGSSGNQPQHF. The DNA of the CDR3 is TGTGCCAGCTCTCCCAACAGGGGATCGTCGGGCAATCAGCCCCAGCATTTT.

This clonotype was detected ten times or more. This chain joins TRBV5-1 and TRBJ1-1, with D hard to call. V was cut by 0 bases and J by 2 bases, with 8 bases left in between. The germline V gene has CDR1 SGHRS and CDR2 YFSETQ. The CDR3 spans 14 residues. The CDR3 protein is CASSLGTINTEAFF. DNA of the CDR3: TGCGCCAGCAGCTTGGGGACGATCAACACTGAAGCTTTCTTT.

A few counts support this clonotype. The chain combines TRBV20-1 with TRBJ2-7, with a possible D match to TRBD2 (5 bases). V was trimmed by 6 bases and J by 3 bases, leaving 12 bases between them. The CDR3 is made up of 12 amino acids. Germline loops: CDR1 DFQATT, CDR2 SNEGSKA (reference sequence). CDR3: CSAPLADYEQYF. In nucleotides, the CDR3 is TGCAGTGCGCCCCTAGCAGACTACGAGCAGTACTTC.

This clonotype came up many times. The genes are TRBV4-2 and TRBJ2-3; no reliable D call. Germline CDR1 reads LGHNA; CDR2 reads YNFKEQ. The CDR3 covers 15 residues. Trimming took off 4 bases at V and 2 bases at J, with 13 bases between the two ends. The CDR3 nucleotides read TGTGCCAGCAGCCTTACGGAACTATCCACAGATACGCAGTATTTT. It specifies CASSLTELSTDTQYF.

This clonotype was detected ten times or more. The V call is TRBV15, the J call TRBJ1-4; the D is unclear. Germline V gene sequence: CDR1 LNHNV, CDR2 YYDKDF (reference sequence). Trimming shortened V by 3 bases and J by 4 bases, and 15 bases separated the two germline ends. The CDR3 contains 16 residues. In DNA form, the CDR3 reads TGTGCCACCAGCAGTGGAGTAGGGTTTAATAATGAAAAACTGTTTTTT. Protein product: CATSSGVGFNNEKLFF.

This clonotype has a count of ten or more. The gene calls are TRBV28 and TRBJ2-3, with TRBD2 matching over 7 bases. The germline V gene has CDR1 MDHEN and CDR2 SYDVKM. The CDR3 has 15 residues. Germline trimming cut 6 bases from V and 1 base from J; bases unmatched to any gene: 7. CDR3 region: CASSPIAGGTDTQYF. The CDR3 DNA sequence: TGTGCCAGCAGCCCTATTGCGGGGGGCACAGATACGCAGTATTTT.

Many counts were recorded for this clonotype. The V gene is TRBV2, the J gene TRBJ1-6; tentative D call: TRBD1 (6 bases). The CDR3 contains 13 residues. Trimming cost V 8 bases and J 6 bases, with 11 bases left between them. The germline CDR1 and CDR2 sequences are SNHLY and FYNNEI. CDR3 protein: CASRGGGNSPLHF. CDR3 sequence (DNA): TGTGCCAGCCGGGGGGGCGGTAATTCACCCCTCCACTTT.